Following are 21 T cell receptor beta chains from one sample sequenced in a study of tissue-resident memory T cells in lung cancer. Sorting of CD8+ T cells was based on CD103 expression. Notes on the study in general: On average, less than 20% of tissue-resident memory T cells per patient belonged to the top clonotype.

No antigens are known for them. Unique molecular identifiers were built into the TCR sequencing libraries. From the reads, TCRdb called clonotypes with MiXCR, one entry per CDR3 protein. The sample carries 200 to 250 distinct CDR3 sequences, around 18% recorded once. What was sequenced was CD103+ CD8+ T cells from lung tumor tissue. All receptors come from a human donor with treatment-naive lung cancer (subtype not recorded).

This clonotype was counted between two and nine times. The CDR3 sequence is CSAREEDRVDEQYF. CDR3 in DNA: TGCAGTGCTAGAGAGGAGGACAGGGTGGACGAGCAGTACTTC. This chain links TRBV20-1 with TRBJ2-7; TRBD1 aligns across 8 bases. CDR3 length: 14 amino acids. Germline V gene data show CDR1 as DFQATT and CDR2 as SNEGSKA (reference sequence). Trimming removed 0 bases from V and 5 bases from J; junction bases left unmatched: 6.

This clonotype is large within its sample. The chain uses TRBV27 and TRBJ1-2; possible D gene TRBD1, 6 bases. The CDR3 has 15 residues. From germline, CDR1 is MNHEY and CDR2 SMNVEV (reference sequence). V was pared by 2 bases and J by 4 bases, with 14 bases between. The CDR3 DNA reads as TGTGCCAGCAGTTTAAGTCACAGGGACCCCTATGGCTACACCTTC. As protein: CASSLSHRDPYGYTF.

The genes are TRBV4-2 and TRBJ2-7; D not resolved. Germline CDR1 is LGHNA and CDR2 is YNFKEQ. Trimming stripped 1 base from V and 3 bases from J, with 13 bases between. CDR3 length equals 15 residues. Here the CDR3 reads CASSQVPRPDYEQYF. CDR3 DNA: TGTGCCAGCAGCCAAGTCCCAAGACCGGACTACGAGCAGTACTTC.

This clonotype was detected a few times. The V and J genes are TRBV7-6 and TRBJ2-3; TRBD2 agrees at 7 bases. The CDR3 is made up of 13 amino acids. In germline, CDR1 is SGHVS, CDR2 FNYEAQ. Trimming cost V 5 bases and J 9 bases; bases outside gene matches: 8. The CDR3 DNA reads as TGTGCCAGCAGCCCGGGGACTACATGGACGCAGTATTTT. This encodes CASSPGTTWTQYF.

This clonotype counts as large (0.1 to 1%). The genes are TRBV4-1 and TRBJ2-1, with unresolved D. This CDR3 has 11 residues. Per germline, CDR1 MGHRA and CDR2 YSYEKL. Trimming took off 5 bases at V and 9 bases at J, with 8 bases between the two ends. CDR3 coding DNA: TGCGCCAGCAGCGCAGGACCTGAGCAGTTCTTC. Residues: CASSAGPEQFF.

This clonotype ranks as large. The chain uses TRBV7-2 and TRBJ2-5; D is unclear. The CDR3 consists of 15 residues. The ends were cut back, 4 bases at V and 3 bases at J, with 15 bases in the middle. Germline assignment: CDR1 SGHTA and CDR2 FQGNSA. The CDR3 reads CASSYDWRLKETQYF. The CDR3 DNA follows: TGTGCCAGCAGCTATGACTGGAGACTCAAAGAGACCCAGTACTTC.

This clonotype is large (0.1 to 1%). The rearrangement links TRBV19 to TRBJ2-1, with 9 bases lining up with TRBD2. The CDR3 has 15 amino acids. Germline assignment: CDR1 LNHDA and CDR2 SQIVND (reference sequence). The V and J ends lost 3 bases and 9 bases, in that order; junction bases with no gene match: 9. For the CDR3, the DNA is TGTGCCAGTAGTATGGCGGCGGGGGGGCGCATTGAGCAGTTCTTC. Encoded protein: CASSMAAGGRIEQFF. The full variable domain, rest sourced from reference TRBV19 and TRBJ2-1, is DGGITQSPKYLFRKEGQNVTLSCEQNLNHDAMYWYRQDPGQGLRLIYYSQIVNDFQKGDIAEGYSVSREKKESFPLTVTSAQKNPTAFYLCASSMAAGGRIEQFFGPGTRLTVL.

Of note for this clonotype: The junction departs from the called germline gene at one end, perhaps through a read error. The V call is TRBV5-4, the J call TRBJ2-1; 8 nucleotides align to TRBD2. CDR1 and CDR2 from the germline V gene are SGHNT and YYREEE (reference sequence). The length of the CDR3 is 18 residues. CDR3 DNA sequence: TGTGGCAGCAGCTTGCGGCTAGCGGGCGCCTCCCTTTACAATGAGCAGTTCTTC. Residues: CGSSLRLAGASLYNEQFF.

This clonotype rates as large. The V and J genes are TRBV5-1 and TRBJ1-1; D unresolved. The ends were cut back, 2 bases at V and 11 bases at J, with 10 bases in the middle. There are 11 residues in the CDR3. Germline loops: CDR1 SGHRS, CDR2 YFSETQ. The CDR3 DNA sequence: TGCGCCAGCAGCTTCGGCACGGAGGCTTTCTTT. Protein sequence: CASSFGTEAFF.

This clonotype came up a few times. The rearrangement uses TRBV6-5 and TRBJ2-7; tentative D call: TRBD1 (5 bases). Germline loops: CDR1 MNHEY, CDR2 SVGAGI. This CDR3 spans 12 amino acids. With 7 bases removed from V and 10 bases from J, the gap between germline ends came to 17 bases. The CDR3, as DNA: TGTGCCAGCACCCCCGATGGGGCGAATCAGTACTTC. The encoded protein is CASTPDGANQYF.

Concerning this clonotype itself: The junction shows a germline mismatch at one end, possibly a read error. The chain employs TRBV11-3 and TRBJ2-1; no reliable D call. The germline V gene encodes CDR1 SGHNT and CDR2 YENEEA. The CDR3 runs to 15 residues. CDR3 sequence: CAGSYTSGSYNEQFF. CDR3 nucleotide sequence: TGTGCCGGCAGCTATACTTCCGGCTCCTACAATGAGCAGTTCTTT.

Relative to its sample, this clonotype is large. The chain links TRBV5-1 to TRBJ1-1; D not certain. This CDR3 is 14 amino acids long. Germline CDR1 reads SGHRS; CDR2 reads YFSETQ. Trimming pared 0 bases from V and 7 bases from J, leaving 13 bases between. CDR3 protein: CASSLDLAGLEAFF. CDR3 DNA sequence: TGCGCCAGCAGCTTGGACTTGGCAGGCCTTGAAGCTTTCTTT.

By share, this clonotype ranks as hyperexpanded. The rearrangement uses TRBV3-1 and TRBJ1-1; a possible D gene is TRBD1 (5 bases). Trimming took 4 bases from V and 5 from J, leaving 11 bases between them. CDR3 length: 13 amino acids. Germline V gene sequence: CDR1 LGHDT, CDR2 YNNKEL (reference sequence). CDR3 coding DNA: TGTGCCAGCAGCCCAGGGAAGGGAACTGAAGCTTTCTTT. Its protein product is CASSPGKGTEAFF. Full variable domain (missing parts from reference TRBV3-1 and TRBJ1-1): DTAVSQTPKYLVTQMGNDKSIKCEQNLGHDTMYWYKQDSKKFLKIMFSYNNKELIINETVPNRFSPKSPDKAHLNLHINSLELGDSAVYFCASSPGKGTEAFFGQGTRLTVV.

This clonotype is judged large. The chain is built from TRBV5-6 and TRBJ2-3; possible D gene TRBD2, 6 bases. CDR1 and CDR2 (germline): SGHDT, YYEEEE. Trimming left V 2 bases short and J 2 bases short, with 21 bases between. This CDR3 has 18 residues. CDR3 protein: CASSFDLAAGSSTDTQYF. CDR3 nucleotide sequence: TGTGCCAGCAGCTTTGATCTGGCGGCGGGGTCATCCACAGATACGCAGTATTTT.

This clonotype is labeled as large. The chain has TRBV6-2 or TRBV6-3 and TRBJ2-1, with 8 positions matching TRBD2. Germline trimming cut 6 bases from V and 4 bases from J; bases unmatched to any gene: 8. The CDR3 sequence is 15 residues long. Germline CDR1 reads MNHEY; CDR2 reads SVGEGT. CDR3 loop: CASRHGTSGYNEQFF. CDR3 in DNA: TGTGCCAGCAGGCACGGCACTAGCGGTTACAATGAGCAGTTCTTC.

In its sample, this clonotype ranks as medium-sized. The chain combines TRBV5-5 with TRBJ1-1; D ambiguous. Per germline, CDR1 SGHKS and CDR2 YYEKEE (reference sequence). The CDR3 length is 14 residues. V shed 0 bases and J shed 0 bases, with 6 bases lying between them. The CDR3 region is CASSLVQVNTEAFF. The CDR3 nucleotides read TGTGCCAGCAGCTTGGTTCAGGTGAACACTGAAGCTTTCTTT.

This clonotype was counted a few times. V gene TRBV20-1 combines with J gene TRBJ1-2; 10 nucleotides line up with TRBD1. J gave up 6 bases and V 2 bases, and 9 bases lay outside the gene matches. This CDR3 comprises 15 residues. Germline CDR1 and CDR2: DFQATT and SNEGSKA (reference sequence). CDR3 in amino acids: CSARNRDRGAHGYTF. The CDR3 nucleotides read TGCAGTGCTAGAAACCGGGACAGGGGCGCACATGGCTACACCTTC.

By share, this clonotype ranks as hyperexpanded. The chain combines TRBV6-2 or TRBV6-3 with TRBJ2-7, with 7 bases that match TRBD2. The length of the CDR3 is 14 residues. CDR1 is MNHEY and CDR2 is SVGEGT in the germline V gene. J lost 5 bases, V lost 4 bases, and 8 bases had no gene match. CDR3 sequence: CASSSAGLGHEQYF. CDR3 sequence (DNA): TGTGCCAGCAGTTCAGCGGGATTGGGCCACGAGCAGTACTTC.

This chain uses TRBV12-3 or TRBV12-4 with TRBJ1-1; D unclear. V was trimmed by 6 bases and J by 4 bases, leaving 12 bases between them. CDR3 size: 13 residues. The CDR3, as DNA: TGTGCCAGCAGCGAAAGAGGACTCACTGAAGCTTTCTTT. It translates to CASSERGLTEAFF.

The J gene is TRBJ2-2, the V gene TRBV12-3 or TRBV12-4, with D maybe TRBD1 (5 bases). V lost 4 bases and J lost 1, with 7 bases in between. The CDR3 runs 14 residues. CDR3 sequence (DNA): TGTGCCAGCAGTTCCGGACAGAACACCGGGGAGCTGTTTTTT. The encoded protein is CASSSGQNTGELFF.

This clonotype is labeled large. CDR3 sequence reads: CASSFSPSVGRQETQYF. The CDR3 region has the DNA TGTGCCAGCAGCTTTTCGCCCTCGGTGGGGCGGCAAGAGACCCAGTACTTC. This chain uses TRBV7-2 with TRBJ2-5, with a weak D call TRBD1 (5 bases). The germline V and J ends were trimmed by 3 bases and 2 bases, with 19 bases remaining between them. The germline gives CDR1 SGHTA, CDR2 FQGNSA. This CDR3 spans 17 amino acids.